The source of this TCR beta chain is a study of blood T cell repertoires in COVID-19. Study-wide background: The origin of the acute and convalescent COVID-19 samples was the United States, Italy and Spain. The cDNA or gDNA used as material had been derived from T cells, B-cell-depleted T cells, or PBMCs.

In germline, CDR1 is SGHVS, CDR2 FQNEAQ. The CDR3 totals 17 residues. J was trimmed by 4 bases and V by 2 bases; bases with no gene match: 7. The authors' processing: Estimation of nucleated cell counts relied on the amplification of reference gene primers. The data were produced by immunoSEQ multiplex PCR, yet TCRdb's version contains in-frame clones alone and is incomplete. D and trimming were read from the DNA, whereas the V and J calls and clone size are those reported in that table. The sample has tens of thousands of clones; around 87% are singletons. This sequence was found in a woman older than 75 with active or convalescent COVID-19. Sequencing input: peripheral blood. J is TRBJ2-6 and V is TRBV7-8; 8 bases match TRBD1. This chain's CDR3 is CASSLLQGAPGANVLTF. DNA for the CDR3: TGTGCCAGCAGCTTACTTCAGGGGGCGCCGGGGGCCAACGTCCTGACTTTC.